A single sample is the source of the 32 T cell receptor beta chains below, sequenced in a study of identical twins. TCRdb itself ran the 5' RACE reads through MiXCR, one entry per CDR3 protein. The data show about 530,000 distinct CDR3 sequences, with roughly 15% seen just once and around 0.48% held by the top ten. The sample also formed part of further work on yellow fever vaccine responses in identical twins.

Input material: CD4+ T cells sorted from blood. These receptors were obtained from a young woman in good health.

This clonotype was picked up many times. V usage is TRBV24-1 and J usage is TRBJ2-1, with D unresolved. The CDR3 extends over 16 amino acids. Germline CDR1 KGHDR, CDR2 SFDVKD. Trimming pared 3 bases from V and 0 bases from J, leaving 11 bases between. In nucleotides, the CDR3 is TGTGCCACCAGTGATCAGACTGAGAGCTCCTACAATGAGCAGTTCTTC. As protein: CATSDQTESSYNEQFF.

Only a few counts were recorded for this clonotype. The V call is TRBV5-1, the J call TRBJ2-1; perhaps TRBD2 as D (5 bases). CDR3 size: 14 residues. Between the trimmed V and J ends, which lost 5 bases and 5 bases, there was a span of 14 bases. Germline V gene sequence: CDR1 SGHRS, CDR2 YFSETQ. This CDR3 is CASSPSRDHNEQFF. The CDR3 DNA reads TGCGCCAGCAGTCCCTCCCGGGATCACAATGAGCAGTTCTTC.

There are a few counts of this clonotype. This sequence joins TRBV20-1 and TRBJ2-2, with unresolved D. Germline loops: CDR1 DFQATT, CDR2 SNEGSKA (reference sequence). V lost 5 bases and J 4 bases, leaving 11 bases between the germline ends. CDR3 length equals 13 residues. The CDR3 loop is CSAATLGTGELFF. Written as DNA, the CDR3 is TGCAGTGCTGCCACCTTAGGCACCGGGGAGCTGTTTTTT.

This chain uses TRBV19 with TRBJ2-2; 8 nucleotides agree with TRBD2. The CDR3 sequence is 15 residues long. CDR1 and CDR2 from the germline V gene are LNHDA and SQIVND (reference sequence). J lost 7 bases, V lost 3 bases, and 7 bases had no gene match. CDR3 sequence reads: CASSISGRAGGELFF. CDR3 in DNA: TGTGCCAGTAGTATTTCCGGGAGGGCCGGCGGGGAGCTGTTTTTT.

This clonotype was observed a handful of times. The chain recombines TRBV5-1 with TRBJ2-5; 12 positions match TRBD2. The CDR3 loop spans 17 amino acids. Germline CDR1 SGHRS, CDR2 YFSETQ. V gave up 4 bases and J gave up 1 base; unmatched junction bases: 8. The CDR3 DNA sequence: TGCGCCAGCAGCCCAGGACTAGCGGGGAGGTCCCAAGAGACCCAGTACTTC. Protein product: CASSPGLAGRSQETQYF. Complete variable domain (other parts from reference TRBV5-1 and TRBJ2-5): KAGVTQTPRYLIKTRGQQVTLSCSPISGHRSVSWYQQTPGQGLQFLFEYFSETQRNKGNFPGRFSGRQFSNSRSEMNVSTLELGDSALYLCASSPGLAGRSQETQYFGPGTRLLVL.

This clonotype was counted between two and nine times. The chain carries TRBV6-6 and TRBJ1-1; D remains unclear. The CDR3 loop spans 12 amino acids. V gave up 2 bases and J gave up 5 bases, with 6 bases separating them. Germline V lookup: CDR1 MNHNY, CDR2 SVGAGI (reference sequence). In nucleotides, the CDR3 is TGTGCCAGCAGTTACACGGGGACTGAAGCTTTCTTT. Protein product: CASSYTGTEAFF.

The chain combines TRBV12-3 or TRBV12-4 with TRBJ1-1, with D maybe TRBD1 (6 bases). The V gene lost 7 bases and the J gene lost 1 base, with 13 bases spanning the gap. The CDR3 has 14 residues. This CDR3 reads CASIHLGANTEAFF. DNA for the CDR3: TGTGCCAGCATTCATTTGGGGGCGAACACTGAAGCTTTCTTT.

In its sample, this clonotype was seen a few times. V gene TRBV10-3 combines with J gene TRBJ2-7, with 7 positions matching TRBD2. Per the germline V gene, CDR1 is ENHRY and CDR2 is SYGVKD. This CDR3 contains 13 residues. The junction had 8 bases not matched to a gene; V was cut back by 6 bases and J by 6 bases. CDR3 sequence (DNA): TGTGCCATCAGAAGGACTAGTCAGTCCGAGCAGTACTTC. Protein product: CAIRRTSQSEQYF.

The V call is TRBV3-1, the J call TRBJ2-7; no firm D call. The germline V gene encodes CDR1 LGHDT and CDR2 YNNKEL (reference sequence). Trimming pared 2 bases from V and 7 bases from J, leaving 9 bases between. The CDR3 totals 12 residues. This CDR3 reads CASSQSFGEQYF. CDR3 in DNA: TGTGCCAGCAGCCAATCCTTCGGAGAGCAGTACTTC.

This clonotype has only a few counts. CDR3 coding DNA: TGTGCCAGCAGCCTGGAGGGGGTGGTCTCCTACAATGAGCAGTTCTTC. Translating gives CASSLEGVVSYNEQFF. The chain links TRBV5-4 to TRBJ2-1; D possibly uses TRBD1 or TRBD2 (6 bases each). The CDR3 is 16 amino acids. V was cut by 4 bases and J by 0 bases, with 14 bases left in between. Germline CDR1 is SGHNT and CDR2 is YYREEE (reference sequence).

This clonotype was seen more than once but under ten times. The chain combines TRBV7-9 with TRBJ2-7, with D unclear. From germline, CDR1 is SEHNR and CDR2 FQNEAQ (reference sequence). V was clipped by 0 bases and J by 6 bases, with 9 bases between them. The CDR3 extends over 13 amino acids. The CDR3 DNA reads TGTGCCAGCAGCTTAGCCCCCTCAGCCGAGCAGTACTTC. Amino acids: CASSLAPSAEQYF.

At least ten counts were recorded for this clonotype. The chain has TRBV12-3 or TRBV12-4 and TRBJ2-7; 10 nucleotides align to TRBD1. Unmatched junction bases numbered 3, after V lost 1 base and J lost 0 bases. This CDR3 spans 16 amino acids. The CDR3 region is CASSLGGQGRSYEQYF. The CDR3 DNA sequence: TGTGCCAGCAGTTTAGGGGGACAGGGGCGCTCCTACGAGCAGTACTTC.

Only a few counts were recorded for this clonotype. The CDR3 protein is CASSPPSNEQFF. The DNA for the CDR3 is TGTGCCAGCAGCCCCCCAAGCAATGAGCAGTTCTTC. V usage is TRBV11-3 and J usage is TRBJ2-1; no clear D gene. The V gene's germline CDR1 is SGHNT and CDR2 YENEEA. The CDR3 covers 12 residues. Between the trimmed V and J ends, which lost 5 bases and 6 bases, there was a span of 8 bases.

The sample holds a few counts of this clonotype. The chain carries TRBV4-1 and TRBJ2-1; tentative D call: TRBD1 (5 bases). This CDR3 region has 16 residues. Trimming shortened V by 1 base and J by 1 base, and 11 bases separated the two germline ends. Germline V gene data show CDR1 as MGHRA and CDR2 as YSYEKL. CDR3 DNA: TGCGCCAGCAGCCAAGCGGTCAGGGTTTCCTACAATGAGCAGTTCTTC. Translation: CASSQAVRVSYNEQFF.

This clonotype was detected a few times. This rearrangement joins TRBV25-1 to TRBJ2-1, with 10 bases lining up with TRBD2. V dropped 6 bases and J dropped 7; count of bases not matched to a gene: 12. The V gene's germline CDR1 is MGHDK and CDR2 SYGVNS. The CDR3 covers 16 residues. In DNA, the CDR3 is TGTGCCAGCAGCGACGGACTAGCGGAGAGGGTTAATGAGCAGTTCTTC. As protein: CASSDGLAERVNEQFF.

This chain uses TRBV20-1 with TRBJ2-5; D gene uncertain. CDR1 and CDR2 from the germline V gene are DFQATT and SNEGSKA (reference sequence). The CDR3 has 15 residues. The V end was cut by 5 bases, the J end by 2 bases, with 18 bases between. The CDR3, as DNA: TGCAGTGCTCTATCAGCAATAGGAGCTCAAGAGACCCAGTACTTC. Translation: CSALSAIGAQETQYF.

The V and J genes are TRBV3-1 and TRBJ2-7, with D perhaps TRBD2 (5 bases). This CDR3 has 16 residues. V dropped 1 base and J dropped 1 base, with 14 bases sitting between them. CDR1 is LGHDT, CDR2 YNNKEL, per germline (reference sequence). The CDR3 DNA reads TGTGCCAGCAGCCAAGCGGAGGCTATAACTTCCTACGAGCAGTACTTC. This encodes CASSQAEAITSYEQYF.

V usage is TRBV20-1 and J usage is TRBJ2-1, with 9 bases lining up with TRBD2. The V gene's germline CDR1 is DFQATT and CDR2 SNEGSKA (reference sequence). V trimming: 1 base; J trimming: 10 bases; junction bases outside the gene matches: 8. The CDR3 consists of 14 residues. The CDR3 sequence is CSARAWATSGEQFF. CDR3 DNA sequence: TGCAGTGCTAGAGCTTGGGCGACTAGCGGAGAGCAGTTCTTC.

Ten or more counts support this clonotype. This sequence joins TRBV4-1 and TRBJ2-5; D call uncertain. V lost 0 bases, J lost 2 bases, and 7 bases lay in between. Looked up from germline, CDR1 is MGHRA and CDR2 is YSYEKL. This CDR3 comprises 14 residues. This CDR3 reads CASSQERDQETQYF. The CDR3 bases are TGCGCCAGCAGCCAAGAAAGAGATCAAGAGACCCAGTACTTC.

CDR3 DNA sequence: TGTGCCAGCAGTTTAGGAGGGACAGGGATCTACGAGCAGTACGTC. This codes for CASSLGGTGIYEQYV. This sequence joins TRBV28 and TRBJ2-7; 9 nucleotides agree with TRBD1. The CDR3 totals 15 residues. Germline lookup yields CDR1 MDHEN and CDR2 SYDVKM. Trimming at V came to 2 bases and at J to 3 bases, leaving 5 bases not matched to a gene.

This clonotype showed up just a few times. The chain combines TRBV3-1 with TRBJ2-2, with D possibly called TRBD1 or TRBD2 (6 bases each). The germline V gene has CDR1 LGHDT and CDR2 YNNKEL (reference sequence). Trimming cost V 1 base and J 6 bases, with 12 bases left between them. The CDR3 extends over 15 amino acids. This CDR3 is CASSQVNGGSGELFF. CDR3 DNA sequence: TGTGCCAGCAGCCAAGTGAACGGGGGCTCCGGGGAGCTGTTTTTT.

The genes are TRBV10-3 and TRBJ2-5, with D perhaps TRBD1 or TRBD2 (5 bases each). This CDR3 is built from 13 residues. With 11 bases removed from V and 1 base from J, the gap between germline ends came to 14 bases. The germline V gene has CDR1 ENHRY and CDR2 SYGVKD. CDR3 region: CASLRGPQETQYF. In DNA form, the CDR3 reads TGTGCCTCCTTGAGGGGTCCCCAAGAGACCCAGTACTTC.

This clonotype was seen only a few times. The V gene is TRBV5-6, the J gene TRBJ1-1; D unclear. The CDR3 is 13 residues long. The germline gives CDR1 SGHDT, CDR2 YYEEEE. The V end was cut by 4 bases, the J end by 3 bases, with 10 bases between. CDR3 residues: CASSLDTDTEAFF. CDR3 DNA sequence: TGTGCCAGCAGCCTCGACACGGACACTGAAGCTTTCTTT.

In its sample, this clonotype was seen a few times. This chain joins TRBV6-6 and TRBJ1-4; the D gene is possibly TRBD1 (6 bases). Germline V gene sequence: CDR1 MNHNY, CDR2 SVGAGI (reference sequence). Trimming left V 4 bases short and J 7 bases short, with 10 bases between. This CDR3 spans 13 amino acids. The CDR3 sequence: CASSLQGGEKLFF. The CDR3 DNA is TGTGCCAGCAGTTTACAGGGAGGTGAAAAACTGTTTTTT.

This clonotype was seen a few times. The CDR3 bases are TGTGCCAGCAGTGAACGTCGTGTGGCCGGGGTAGAGACCCAGTACTTC. This sequence encodes CASSERRVAGVETQYF. The chain recombines TRBV2 with TRBJ2-5, with a possible D match to TRBD2 (5 bases). The CDR3 runs to 16 residues. CDR1 SNHLY and CDR2 FYNNEI come from the germline V gene. With 2 bases removed from V and 4 bases from J, the gap between germline ends came to 17 bases.

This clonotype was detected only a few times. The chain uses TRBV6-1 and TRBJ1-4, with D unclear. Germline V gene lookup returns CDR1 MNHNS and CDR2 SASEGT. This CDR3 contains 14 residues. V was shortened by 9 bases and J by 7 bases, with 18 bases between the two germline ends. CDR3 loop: CASRGLQGSEKLFF. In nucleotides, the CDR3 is TGTGCCAGTCGTGGACTCCAAGGCAGTGAAAAACTGTTTTTT.

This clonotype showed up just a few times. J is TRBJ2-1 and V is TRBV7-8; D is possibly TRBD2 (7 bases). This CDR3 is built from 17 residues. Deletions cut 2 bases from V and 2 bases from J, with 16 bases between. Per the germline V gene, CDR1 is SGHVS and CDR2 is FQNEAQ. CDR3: CASSLTRGGPTYNEQFF. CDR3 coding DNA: TGTGCCAGCAGCTTAACGCGCGGGGGCCCAACCTACAATGAGCAGTTCTTC.

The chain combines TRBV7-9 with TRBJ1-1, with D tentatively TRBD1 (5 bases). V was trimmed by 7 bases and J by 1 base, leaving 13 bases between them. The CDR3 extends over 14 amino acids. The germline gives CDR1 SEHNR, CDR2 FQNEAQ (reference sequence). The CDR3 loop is CASMGLLQNTEAFF. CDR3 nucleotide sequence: TGTGCCAGCATGGGGCTACTCCAGAACACTGAAGCTTTCTTT.

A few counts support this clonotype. The CDR3 nucleotides are TGTGCCAGCAGCAAATGTGGGGGGTATCACCTCCTCCAAGCGCACGAGCAGTACGTC. As protein: CASSKCGGYHLLQAHEQYV. The rearrangement uses TRBV21-1 and TRBJ2-7; the listed D gene, TRBD1, was not tested against the DNA. TRBV21-1 is recorded as a pseudogene. This CDR3 comprises 19 residues.

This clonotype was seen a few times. In nucleotides, the CDR3 is TGCAGTGCTAGAGGGACAGGGGAGGGCTACACCTTC. This sequence encodes CSARGTGEGYTF. V gene TRBV20-1 combines with J gene TRBJ1-2; 9 bases are a match to TRBD1. J gave up 8 bases and V 1 base, and 2 bases lay outside the gene matches. CDR3 length: 12 amino acids. Germline loops: CDR1 DFQATT, CDR2 SNEGSKA (reference sequence).

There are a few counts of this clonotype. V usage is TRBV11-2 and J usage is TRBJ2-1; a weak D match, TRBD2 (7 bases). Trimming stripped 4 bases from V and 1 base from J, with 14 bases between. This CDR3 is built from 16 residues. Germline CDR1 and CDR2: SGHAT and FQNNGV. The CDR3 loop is CASSSLRGRSYNEQFF. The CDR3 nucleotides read TGTGCCAGCAGCTCCCTGCGGGGGCGGTCCTACAATGAGCAGTTCTTC.

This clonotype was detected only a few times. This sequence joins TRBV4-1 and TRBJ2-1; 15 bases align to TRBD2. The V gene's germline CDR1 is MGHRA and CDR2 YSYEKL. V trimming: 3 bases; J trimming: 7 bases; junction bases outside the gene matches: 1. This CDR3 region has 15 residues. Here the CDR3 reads CASSHGLAGGNEQFF. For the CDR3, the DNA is TGCGCCAGCAGCCACGGACTAGCGGGGGGGAATGAGCAGTTCTTC.